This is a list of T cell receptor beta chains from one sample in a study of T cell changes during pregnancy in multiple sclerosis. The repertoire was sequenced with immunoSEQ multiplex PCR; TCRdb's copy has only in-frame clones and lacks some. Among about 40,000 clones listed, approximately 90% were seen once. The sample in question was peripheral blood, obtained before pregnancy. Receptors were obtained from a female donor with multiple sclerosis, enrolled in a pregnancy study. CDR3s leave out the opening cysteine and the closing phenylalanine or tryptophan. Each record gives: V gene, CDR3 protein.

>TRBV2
ASSETPGSKNIQY
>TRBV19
ASKPGQISGNTIY
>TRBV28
ASASPGQGLLAF
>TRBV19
ASSLTSGETYEQY
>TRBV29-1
SVEGGKGSGRGWETQY
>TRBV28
ASSLYRGSHNEQF
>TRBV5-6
ASSLAGQPRDGYT
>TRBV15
ALRGGSSGNTIY
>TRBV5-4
ASSLERDSTQETQY
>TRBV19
ASSIYGTALYGYT
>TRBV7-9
ASSLEETGEF
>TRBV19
ASSIGGEANYGYT
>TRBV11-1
ASSLGPGSNEKLF
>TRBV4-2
ASSQEGDRAAGEKLF
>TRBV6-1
ASSGLAGEGAETQY
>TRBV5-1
ASSWEGGEWNEQF
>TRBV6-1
ASSGGGAGPFQETQY
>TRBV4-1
ASSQGGQGWSYEQY
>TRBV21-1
ASSRDRGFRTEAF
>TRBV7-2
ASSHQRTGPSYGYT
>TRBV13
ASSRRGHRDIIAGRGWTQY
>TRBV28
ASSQTGEGYNEQF
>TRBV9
ASSVAGGRALGTDTQY
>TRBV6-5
ASSYSGGDPTEAF
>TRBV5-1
ASSLSGTRDRGTIY
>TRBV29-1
SVTGVGEKLF
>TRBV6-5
ASSLTGAKTYGYT
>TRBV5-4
ASMVRGGSYGYT
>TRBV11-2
ASSWGQGPYEQY
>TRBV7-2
ASGLNSEQY
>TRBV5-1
ASSLGDRDYGYT
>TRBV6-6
ASSYKSLPNTGELF
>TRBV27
ASGGEGDTQY
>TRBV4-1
ASSPVKGQGGPNEQF
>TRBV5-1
ASSFTVAKNIQY
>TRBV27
ASSPQSGTGYNEQF
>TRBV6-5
ASRRSGGGNQPQH
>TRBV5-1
ASSRSPGSTDTQY
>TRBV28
ASSRTGTRGRAKNIQY
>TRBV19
ASSIISHTEAF
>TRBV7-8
ASSSQRQSGTASGANVLT
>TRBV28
ASAQAGESYNEQF
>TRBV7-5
VRSLNGRAIRDEQF